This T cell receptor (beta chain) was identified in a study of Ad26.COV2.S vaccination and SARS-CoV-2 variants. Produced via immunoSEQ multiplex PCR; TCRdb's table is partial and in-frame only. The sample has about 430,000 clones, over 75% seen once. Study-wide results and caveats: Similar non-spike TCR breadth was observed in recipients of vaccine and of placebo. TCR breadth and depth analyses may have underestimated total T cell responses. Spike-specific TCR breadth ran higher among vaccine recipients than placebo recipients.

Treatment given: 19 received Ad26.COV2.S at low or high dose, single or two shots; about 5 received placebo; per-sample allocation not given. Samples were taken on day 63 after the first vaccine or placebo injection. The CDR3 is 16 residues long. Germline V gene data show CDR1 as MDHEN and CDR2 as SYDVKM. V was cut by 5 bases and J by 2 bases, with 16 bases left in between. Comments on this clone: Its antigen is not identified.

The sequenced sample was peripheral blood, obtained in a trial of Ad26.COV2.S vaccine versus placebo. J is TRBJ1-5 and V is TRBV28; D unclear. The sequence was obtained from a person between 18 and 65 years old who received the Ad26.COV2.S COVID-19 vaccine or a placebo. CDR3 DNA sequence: TGTGCCAGCAGTGCCAGGAGGGTGTCCGGCAATCAGCCCCAGCATTTT. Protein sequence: CASSARRVSGNQPQHF. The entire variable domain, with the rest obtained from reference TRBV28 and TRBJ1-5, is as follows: DVKVTQSSRYLVKRTGEKVFLECVQDMDHENMFWYRQDPGLGLRLIYFSYDVKMKEKGDIPEGYSVSREKKERFSLILESASTNQTSMYLCASSARRVSGNQPQHFGDGTRLSIL.